The sequence of this TCR beta chain was determined in a study of breast tumors, draining lymph nodes, adjacent tissues. The study's findings and limits: Tumor TCR diversity was below lymph nodes but above nontumor tissue. Luminal-like breast cancer showed significantly higher tumor–nontumor repertoire similarity than basal-like.

Via MiXCR, TCRdb re-called the multiplex PCR reads, giving one row per CDR3 protein. Of roughly 120,000 distinct CDR3 sequences in the sample, about 20% were seen once. This clonotype was detected once. Its target is unknown. Being one base from a much bigger clone, this may be a read error. Given the absence of the conserved phenylalanine or tryptophan at the CDR3 end, a read error is likely. The lymph nodes were axillary draining lymph nodes from breast cancer patients. Sequences were obtained from axillary lymph node tissue. This clonotype was obtained from a female donor with breast cancer. Some clones in this sample may be carry-over from other donors' samples.

Written as DNA, the CDR3 is TGTGCCAGTAGTATGGGACTGCTTTCTGGAAACACCATATATTTG. It yields the protein CASSMGLLSGNTIYL. The chain uses TRBV19 and TRBJ1-3, with D perhaps matching TRBD1 (5 bases). Germline assignment: CDR1 LNHDA and CDR2 SQIVND (reference sequence). With 3 bases removed from V and 1 base from J, the gap between germline ends came to 10 bases. The CDR3 length is 15 residues.